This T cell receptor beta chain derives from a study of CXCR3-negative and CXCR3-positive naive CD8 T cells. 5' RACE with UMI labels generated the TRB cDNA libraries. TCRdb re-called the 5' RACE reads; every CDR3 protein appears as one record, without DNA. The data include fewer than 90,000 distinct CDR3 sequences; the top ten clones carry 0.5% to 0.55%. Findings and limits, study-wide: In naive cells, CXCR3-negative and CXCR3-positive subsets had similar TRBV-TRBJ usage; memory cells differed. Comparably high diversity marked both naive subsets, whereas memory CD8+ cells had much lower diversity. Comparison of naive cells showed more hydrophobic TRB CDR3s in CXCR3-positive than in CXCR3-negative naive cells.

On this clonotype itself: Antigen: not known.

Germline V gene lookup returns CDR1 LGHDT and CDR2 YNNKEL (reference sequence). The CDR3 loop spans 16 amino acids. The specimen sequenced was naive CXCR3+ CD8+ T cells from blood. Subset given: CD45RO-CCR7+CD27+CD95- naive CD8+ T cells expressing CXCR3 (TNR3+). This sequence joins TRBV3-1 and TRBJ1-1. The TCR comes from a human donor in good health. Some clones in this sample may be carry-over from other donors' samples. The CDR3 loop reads CASSQDLGQPNTEAFF.